Each of the 12 T cell receptor beta chains below was sequenced from the same sample in a study of blood T cell repertoires in COVID-19. Only in-frame clones appear in the TCRdb table, and some are missing; sequencing was by immunoSEQ multiplex PCR. The table includes approximately 210,000 clones, approximately 89% detected once. Sample: peripheral blood. The receptors were sampled from a woman in her forties with acute or convalescent COVID-19.

V gene TRBV30 combines with J gene TRBJ1-2; D ambiguous. Germline CDR1 GTSNPN, CDR2 SVGIG (reference sequence). The CDR3 spans 14 residues. Trimming removed 3 bases at V and 1 base at J, with 12 bases between. The CDR3 nucleotides read TGTGCCTGGAGAAGTCTGAGTTTTAACTATGGCTACACCTTC. The encoded protein is CAWRSLSFNYGYTF.

This chain connects TRBV27 to TRBJ2-3, with TRBD1 matching over 8 bases. V gave up 4 bases and J gave up 5 bases; unmatched junction bases: 5. Germline CDR1 MNHEY, CDR2 SMNVEV (reference sequence). The CDR3 spans 14 residues. In DNA form, the CDR3 reads TGTGCCAGCAGTTGGGACAGGAAGGGAGATACGCAGTATTTT. Amino acids: CASSWDRKGDTQYF.

The rearrangement joins TRBV11-2 to TRBJ2-5; TRBD2 is a possible D gene (5 bases). Germline CDR1 is SGHAT and CDR2 is FQNNGV. V was cut by 2 bases and J by 6 bases, with 13 bases left in between. CDR3 length: 14 residues. The CDR3 protein is CASSLSGIPKTQYF. In DNA form, the CDR3 reads TGTGCCAGCAGCTTAAGCGGAATTCCGAAGACCCAGTACTTC.

The rearrangement joins TRBV6-5 to TRBJ2-7; 12 bases are a match to TRBD1. V dropped 5 bases and J dropped 6; count of bases not matched to a gene: 8. Germline CDR1 reads MNHEY; CDR2 reads SVGAGI. CDR3 length equals 15 residues. CDR3 amino acids: CASSLPGQGAFEQYV. For the CDR3, the DNA is TGTGCCAGCAGTCTCCCGGGACAGGGGGCTTTCGAGCAGTACGTC.

The chain couples TRBV5-6 to TRBJ1-6; 7 nucleotides agree with TRBD1. This CDR3 has 15 amino acids. Germline V gives CDR1 SGHDT, CDR2 YYEEEE. V was clipped by 0 bases and J by 7 bases; unmatched bases: 4. Here the CDR3 reads CASSLEGAWNSPLHF. CDR3 sequence (DNA): TGTGCCAGCAGCTTGGAGGGGGCGTGGAATTCACCCCTCCACTTT. Supplemented by reference TRBV5-6 and TRBJ1-6, the full variable domain reads DAGVTQSPTHLIKTRGQQVTLRCSPKSGHDTVSWYQQALGQGPQFIFQYYEEEERQRGNFPDRFSGHQFPNYSSELNVNALLLGDSALYLCASSLEGAWNSPLHFGNGTRLTVT.

V gene TRBV18 combines with J gene TRBJ2-5; D may be TRBD2 (5 bases). V was shortened by 0 bases and J by 4 bases, with 12 bases between the two germline ends. The CDR3 has 15 amino acids. Germline CDR1 reads KGHSH; CDR2 reads LQKENI. The CDR3 DNA sequence: TGTGCCAGCTCACCACCGGTACCCAGCGGAGAGACCCAGTACTTC. Encoded protein: CASSPPVPSGETQYF.

The chain's CDR3 is CASSNRRAKNIQYF. The DNA for the CDR3 is TGTGCCAGCAGCAACAGGAGAGCCAAAAACATTCAGTACTTC. The chain carries TRBV11-2 and TRBJ2-4, with D perhaps matching TRBD1 (5 bases). The CDR3 loop spans 14 amino acids. V was clipped by 5 bases and J by 0 bases, with 8 bases between them. Per the germline V gene, CDR1 is SGHAT and CDR2 is FQNNGV.

J is TRBJ2-1 and V is TRBV7-2; 7 bases are a match to TRBD1. V was clipped by 4 bases and J by 2 bases; unmatched bases: 5. Germline loops: CDR1 SGHTA, CDR2 FQGNSA. The CDR3 totals 15 residues. Here the CDR3 reads CASSSWTGTYNEQFF. CDR3 sequence (DNA): TGTGCCAGCAGCTCTTGGACAGGTACCTACAATGAGCAGTTCTTC.

The chain employs TRBV21-1 and TRBJ1-1; TRBD1 is the table's D call and was not checked against the DNA. TRBV21-1 corresponds to a pseudogene. The CDR3 is made up of 16 amino acids. In DNA, the CDR3 is TGTGCCAGCAGCAGAGTTACAGCCAGCTTGAACACTGAAGCTTTCTTT. This translates into CASSRVTASLNTEAFF.

The CDR3 loop reads CASSVTSRRSGNTIYF. In nucleotides, the CDR3 is TGTGCCAGCAGCGTAACTAGCCGACGCTCTGGAAACACCATATATTTT. The chain couples TRBV9 to TRBJ1-3; no clear D. Per germline, CDR1 SGDLS and CDR2 YYNGEE. The ends were cut back, 1 base at V and 0 bases at J, with 11 bases in the middle. The CDR3 totals 16 residues. Using reference TRBV9 and TRBJ1-3 for the parts outside the CDR3, the full variable domain is DSGVTQTPKHLITATGQRVTLRCSPRSGDLSVYWYQQSLDQGLQFLIQYYNGEERAKGNILERFSAQQFPDLHSELNLSSLELGDSALYFCASSVTSRRSGNTIYFGEGSWLTVV.

Concerning this clone: The same CDR3 can be traced to other DNA sequences in this sample. The chain combines TRBV19 with TRBJ1-5, with TRBD1 matching over 12 bases. The CDR3 consists of 16 residues. Unmatched junction bases numbered 4, after V lost 5 bases and J lost 2 bases. Germline V CDR1 and CDR2: LNHDA, SQIVND (reference sequence). The CDR3 bases are TGTGCCAGTAGTGGGACAGGGGGCGCGGGCAATCAGCCCCAGCATTTT. It translates to CASSGTGGAGNQPQHF.

The V call is TRBV30, the J call TRBJ2-1, with a weak D call TRBD2 (6 bases). Germline lookup yields CDR1 GTSNPN and CDR2 SVGIG (reference sequence). This CDR3 is 13 amino acids long. The V end was cut by 2 bases, the J end by 9 bases, with 14 bases between. The CDR3 DNA sequence: TGTGCCTGGAGTCCGACTAGTTTTGTTGAGCAGTTCTTC. The encoded protein is CAWSPTSFVEQFF.